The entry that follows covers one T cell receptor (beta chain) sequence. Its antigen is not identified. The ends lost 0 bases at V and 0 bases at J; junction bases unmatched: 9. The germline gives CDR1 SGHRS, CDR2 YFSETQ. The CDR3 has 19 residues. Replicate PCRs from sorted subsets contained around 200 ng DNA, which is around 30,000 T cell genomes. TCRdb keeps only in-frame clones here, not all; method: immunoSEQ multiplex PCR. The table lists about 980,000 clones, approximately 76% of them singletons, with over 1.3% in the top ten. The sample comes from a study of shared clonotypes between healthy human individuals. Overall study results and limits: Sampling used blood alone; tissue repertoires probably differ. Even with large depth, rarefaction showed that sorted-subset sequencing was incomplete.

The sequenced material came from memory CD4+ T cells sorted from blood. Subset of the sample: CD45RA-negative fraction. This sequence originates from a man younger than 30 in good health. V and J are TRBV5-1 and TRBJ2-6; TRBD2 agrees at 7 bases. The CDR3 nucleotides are TGCGCCAGCAGCTTGGCTGGAGTAGCGGGTTCCTCTGGGGCCAACGTCCTGACTTTC. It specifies CASSLAGVAGSSGANVLTF.